The 5 T cell receptor beta chains presented below share a single source sample, sequenced in a study of STAT3 mutations in large granular lymphocyte leukemia. Sequencing was performed with immunoSEQ multiplex PCR; in TCRdb, only in-frame clones are kept and a portion is missing. In the table there are about 13,000 clones, approximately 88% of which are singletons. The study, taken as a whole, reports: Every T-LGLL patient had at least one immunodominant TCRbeta clonotype.

Which antigens these TCRs recognize remains unknown. Input material: PBMCs. Receptors originate from a human donor with T large granular lymphocyte leukemia. Some clones in this sample may be carry-over from other donors' samples.

Only one count was recorded for this clone. The chain couples TRBV7-9 to TRBJ1-1; D is unresolved. The CDR3 consists of 13 residues. Between the trimmed V and J ends, which lost 2 bases and 0 bases, there was a span of 4 bases. Germline assignment: CDR1 SEHNR and CDR2 FQNEAQ (reference sequence). CDR3 in DNA: TGTGCCAGCAGCTTATCCATGAACACTGAAGCTTTCTTT. Translation: CASSLSMNTEAFF.

The gene calls are TRBV10-3 and TRBJ2-5, with D possibly being TRBD1 (6 bases). Per germline, CDR1 ENHRY and CDR2 SYGVKD. Trimming shortened V by 10 bases and J by 2 bases, and 11 bases separated the two germline ends. This CDR3 is 12 amino acids long. The CDR3 DNA follows: TGTGCCACCATGGACAGTCAAGAGACCCAGTACTTC. This translates into CATMDSQETQYF.

V is TRBV7-9 and J is TRBJ1-6, with D hard to call. Per the germline V gene, CDR1 is SEHNR and CDR2 is FQNEAQ (reference sequence). V was trimmed by 3 bases and J by 13 bases, leaving 10 bases between them. The CDR3 covers 12 residues. In DNA, the CDR3 is TGTGCCAGCAGCTTCCCGGAGCGGCCCCTCCACTTT. Amino acids: CASSFPERPLHF.

The chain uses TRBV5-1 and TRBJ1-3; TRBD1 matches 7 bases. Per germline, CDR1 SGHRS and CDR2 YFSETQ. V was clipped by 4 bases and J by 0 bases; unmatched bases: 4. The CDR3 consists of 15 residues. CDR3 sequence reads: CASSLTGTSGNTIYF. In nucleotides, the CDR3 is TGCGCCAGCAGCCTGACAGGGACCTCTGGAAACACCATATATTTT.

The CDR3 region has the DNA TGCGCCAGCAGCTTGGGCGGGGGGGAGCCCCAGCATTTT. Translation: CASSLGGGEPQHF. The chain joins TRBV5-1 to TRBJ1-5, with TRBD1 as a possible D gene (5 bases). Deletions cut 0 bases from V and 8 bases from J, with 9 bases between. The CDR3 runs 13 residues. Germline V gene lookup returns CDR1 SGHRS and CDR2 YFSETQ.